This TCR beta chain was captured by sequencing in a study of blood T cell repertoires in COVID-19. Overall study: Whether acute or convalescent, the COVID-19 samples came from the United States, Italy and Spain. T cells, B-cell-depleted T cells, or PBMCs provided the cDNA or gDNA that served as material.

Seattle participants joined during active infection and were tracked over time. V lost 8 bases, J lost 4 bases, and 12 bases lay in between. CDR1 KGHDR and CDR2 SFDVKD come from the germline V gene. CDR3 length: 13 amino acids. Per the original data handling: Researchers report that nucleated cell counts were estimated from reference gene primer amplification. TCRdb's copy holds only in-frame clones and misses some; the assay was immunoSEQ multiplex PCR. V, J and clone size are those of that table, while D and trimming were read from the DNA. The repertoire holds about 150,000 clones, with around 85% as singletons.

Source material: peripheral blood. The chain couples TRBV24-1 to TRBJ2-3; D is possibly TRBD2 (6 bases). This clonotype originated in a man aged 55 to 70 with COVID-19, enrolled during active disease. The CDR3 sequence is CATKAGYSDTQYF. In nucleotides, the CDR3 is TGTGCCACCAAGGCGGGATATTCAGATACGCAGTATTTT.